Reported below is one T cell receptor beta chain. What this receptor recognizes is not known. Base qualities are missing; no much larger clone stands one base away. The data were obtained in a study of T cell responses to AZD1222 COVID-19 vaccine (dated by TCRdb to the early 2020s). Study-wide context: A total of 233 trial participants underwent TCR sequencing, of whom roughly 210 received two doses of AZD1222 and some 26 received two doses of the MenACWY control vaccine. Trial participants were enrolled by age into 18-55, 56-69 and 70-plus year subgroups, with around 140, 26 and 57 TCR-sequenced participants respectively.

Reading the label with the study, this specimen's time point is: about 28 days (+/-7) after the second vaccine dose. Because spike-specific TCR depth and breadth did not differ between the two schedules, AZD1222 recipients who got a second dose at roughly 4 weeks were pooled with those who got a second dose at roughly 12 weeks. Samples from vaccinated people were obtained from the UK trials COV001 and COV002, which included a single-blind randomized controlled phase 2/3 trial of AZD1222 (ChAdOx1 nCoV-19) in healthy adults. Trial participant PBMC samples were collected at day 0 and day 28 after the second dose for TCRbeta chain sequencing. The trim is 6 bases for V and 10 bases for J, with a gap of 18 bases between the germline ends. Measured from the cysteine to the phenylalanine, the CDR3 is 14 residues long. Left in the record is the CDR3 DNA by itself, 42 bases read in frame from the first base. CDR1 MDHEN and CDR2 SYDVKM were looked up in the germline V gene.

What the authors observed across the whole study: The whole spike protein was spanned by vaccine-associated CD4 TCRs, and dominant responses were seen in regions 160-218 and 743-854. After two AZD1222 doses, both the breadth and the depth of spike-specific TCRs were significantly higher than at day 0 and than in MenACWY recipients. Only six or seven AZD1222 recipients were SARS-CoV-2 seropositive at baseline, limiting conclusions about previously exposed vaccinees. Because no samples from the day 14 peak response were available, repertoires could be characterized only after the peak T cell response. The 56-69-year group was small, and its depth increase did not reach significance, likely because of low power. Most participants were white British and females outnumbered males, and the authors suggested that clonal diversity may have been underestimated. Reportedly, almost half of the unique spike-specific TCRs recognized epitopes lying outside the regions that are mutated in the B.1.351 and B.1.1.7 variants.

The CDR3 regions of human TCRbeta chains were analyzed by immunosequencing. The study's processing was this. TCRs in the repertoires were matched against a reference library of SARS-CoV-2-specific TCRs that had been generated with the MIRA antigen-specificity platform. Breadth meant the fraction of unique TCRs that were SARS-CoV-2-associated, whereas depth meant the fraction of total T cells that were SARS-CoV-2-associated. Using the MIRA data, every spike-specific TCR was mapped to the spike region that the TCR reacted to and assigned to either a CD4 or a CD8 class. Log10-transformed breadth and depth values were compared by one-way ANOVA with Sidak's multiple comparisons tests. Imported from immuneACCESS, the table was reduced by TCRdb to in-frame sequences with V and J called. These copies leave out some clones; in studies compared against another copy, an unresolved V gene accounts for under half, and the cause of the remainder is not known. V and J calls and clone size come straight from that table; D and trimming were deduced from the DNA. Recorded for this sample are some 130,000 clones; roughly 88% of them occurred a single time. 1.1% of the sample lies in the top ten.

The chain was built from TRBV28 and TRBJ1-4; perhaps TRBD1 is the D gene, with 6 bases matching. The material was peripheral blood, obtained 28 days after the second AZD1222 dose. This sequence was found in an adult who received the AZD1222 COVID-19 vaccine. The DNA is as follows: TGTGCCAGCAGCCTCGGGACAAGTGTTATAAAACTGTTTTTT. It is translated as CASSLGTSVIKLFF.